What follows is one T cell receptor beta chain and its context. Its target is not known. This specimen comes from a study of blood T cells in healthy people across ages. A J-beta primer mix and a sample-barcoded 5' primer were used in a second PCR of roughly 7 to 12 cycles. TCRdb reanalysed the 5' RACE reads using MiXCR and keeps one entry per CDR3 protein. There are roughly 680,000 distinct CDR3 sequences in the sample; 52% occur only once, and roughly 14% lies in the top ten. Ranging in age from roughly 6 to 90, the donors were healthy Caucasian individuals from Russia. About 10 milliliters of peripheral blood were drawn from each donor. Study-level points and caveats: Naive T cell percentage showed a strong correlation with TCR beta diversity.

The receptor's source is an elderly woman in good health. Sequencing was carried out using blood.

CDR3 bases: TGTGCCATCAGCGCTGGGGCAGGACCTGAGACCCAGTACTTC. This sequence encodes CAISAGAGPETQYF. The chain links TRBV10-3 to TRBJ2-5, with TRBD1 as a possible D gene (5 bases). V lost 6 bases and J 5 bases, leaving 16 bases between the germline ends. The CDR3 is 14 residues long. Germline V gene data show CDR1 as ENHRY and CDR2 as SYGVKD.